The T cell receptor (beta chain) under discussion was sequenced for a study of CD8 T cells in Susac syndrome. V gave up 6 bases and J gave up 2 bases, with 4 bases separating them. The CDR3 is 11 residues long. Sequencing targeted TCR beta in T cells from blood (CD8+ and CD4+). Healthy donors formed controls matched for age and sex. TEMRA cells were FACS-enriched, with CD8+ and CD4+ T cells isolated negatively. When the RNA was reverse transcribed, random hexamers were used with an input of 0.5 to 1 ug. With immunoSEQ multiplex PCR, TCR beta CDR3 was amplified across 54 Vbeta and 13 Jbeta. MiXCR, run by TCRdb on the immunoSEQ multiplex PCR reads, gives a single entry per CDR3 protein. The data contain 50,000 or so distinct CDR3 sequences, roughly 92% of them singletons.

The chain is built from TRBV12-3 or TRBV12-4 and TRBJ1-2; no clear D. The clonotype originates from a human donor in good health. Material for sequencing was CD8+ T cells from PBMCs. The CDR3 protein is CASSLNYGYTF. In DNA, the CDR3 is TGTGCCAGCAGCCTAAACTATGGCTACACCTTC.